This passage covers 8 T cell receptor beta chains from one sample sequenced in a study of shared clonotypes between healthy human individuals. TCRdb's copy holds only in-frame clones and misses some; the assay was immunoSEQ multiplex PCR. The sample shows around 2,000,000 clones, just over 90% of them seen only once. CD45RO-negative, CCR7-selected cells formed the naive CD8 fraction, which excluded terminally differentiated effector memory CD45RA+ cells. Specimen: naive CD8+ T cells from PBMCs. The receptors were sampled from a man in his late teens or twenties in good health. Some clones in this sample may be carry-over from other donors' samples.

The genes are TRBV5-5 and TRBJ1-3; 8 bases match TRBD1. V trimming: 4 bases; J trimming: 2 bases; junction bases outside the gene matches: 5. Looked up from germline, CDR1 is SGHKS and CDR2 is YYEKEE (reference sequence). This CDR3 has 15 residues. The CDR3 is CASSRTGFAGNTIYF. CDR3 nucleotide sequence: TGTGCCAGCAGCCGGACAGGGTTCGCTGGAAACACCATATATTTT. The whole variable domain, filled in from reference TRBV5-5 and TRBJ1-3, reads DAGVTQSPTHLIKTRGQQVTLRCSPISGHKSVSWYQQVLGQGPQFIFQYYEKEERGRGNFPDRFSARQFPNYSSELNVNALLLGDSALYLCASSRTGFAGNTIYFGEGSWLTVV.

The CDR3 bases are TGTGCCAGCAGTTTCTACCGGGACAGCGCGAACACTGAAGCTTTCTTT. Translating it yields CASSFYRDSANTEAFF. The chain recombines TRBV28 with TRBJ1-1, with 7 bases aligning to TRBD1. The V and J ends lost 3 bases and 1 base, in that order; junction bases with no gene match: 8. This CDR3 has 16 amino acids. CDR1 MDHEN and CDR2 SYDVKM come from the germline V gene.

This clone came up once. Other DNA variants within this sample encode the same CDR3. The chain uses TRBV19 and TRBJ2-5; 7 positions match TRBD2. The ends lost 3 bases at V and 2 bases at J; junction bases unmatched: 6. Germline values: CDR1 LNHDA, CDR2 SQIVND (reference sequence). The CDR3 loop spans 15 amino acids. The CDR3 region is CASSILGGRQETQYF. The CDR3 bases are TGTGCCAGTAGTATTTTGGGAGGGCGGCAAGAGACCCAGTACTTC.

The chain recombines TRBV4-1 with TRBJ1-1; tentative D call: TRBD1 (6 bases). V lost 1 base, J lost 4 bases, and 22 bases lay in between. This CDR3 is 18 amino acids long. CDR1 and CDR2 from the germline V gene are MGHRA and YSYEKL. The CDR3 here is CASSQVGQGMVESTEAFF. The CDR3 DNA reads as TGCGCCAGCAGCCAAGTGGGGCAGGGGATGGTTGAAAGCACTGAAGCTTTCTTT.

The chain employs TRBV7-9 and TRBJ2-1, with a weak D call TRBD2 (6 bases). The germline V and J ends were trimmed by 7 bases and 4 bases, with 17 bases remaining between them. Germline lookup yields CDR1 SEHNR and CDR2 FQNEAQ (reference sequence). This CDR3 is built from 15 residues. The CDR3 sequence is CASTDWGETYNEQFF. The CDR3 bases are TGTGCCAGCACCGACTGGGGGGAGACGTACAATGAGCAGTTCTTC.

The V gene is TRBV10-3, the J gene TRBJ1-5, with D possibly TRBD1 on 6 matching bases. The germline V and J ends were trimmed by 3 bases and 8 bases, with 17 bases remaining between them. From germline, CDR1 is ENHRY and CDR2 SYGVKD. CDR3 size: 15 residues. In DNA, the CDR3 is TGTGCCATCAGTGATAGCTTGCGGGGGCAGGAGCCCCAGCATTTT. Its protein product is CAISDSLRGQEPQHF.

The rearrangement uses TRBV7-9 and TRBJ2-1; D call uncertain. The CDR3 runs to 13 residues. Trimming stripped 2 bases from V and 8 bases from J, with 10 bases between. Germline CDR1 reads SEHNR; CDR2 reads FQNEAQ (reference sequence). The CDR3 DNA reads TGTGCCAGCAGCTTAAGACTGAGCGATGAGCAGTTCTTC. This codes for CASSLRLSDEQFF.

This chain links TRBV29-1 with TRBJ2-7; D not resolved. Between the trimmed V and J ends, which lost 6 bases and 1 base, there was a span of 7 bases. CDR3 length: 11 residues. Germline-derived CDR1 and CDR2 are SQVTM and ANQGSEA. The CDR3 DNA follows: TGCAGCGTGTTTACATCCTACGAGCAGTACTTC. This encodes CSVFTSYEQYF.